The entry that follows covers one TCR beta chain sequence. Its matching antigen is unknown. Sequencing used immunoSEQ multiplex PCR; TCRdb keeps in-frame clones, though not all of them. The data show about a million clones, with under 80% seen just once and approximately 1.5% held by the top ten. These data belong to a study of shared clonotypes between healthy human individuals. Study-level findings and limits: A few donors showed sharing of approximately 5% of naive CD4 clonotypes.

CDR3 length equals 15 residues. Germline values: CDR1 SGHAT, CDR2 FQNNGV. Trimming pared 5 bases from V and 8 bases from J, leaving 21 bases between. The chain recombines TRBV11-2 with TRBJ1-2; D not resolved. The source material was memory CD4+ T cells sorted from blood. Subset denoted: CD45RA-negative fraction. This clonotype was sampled from a man in his late teens or twenties in good health. The CDR3 loop is CASSLGRAVLVGYTF. The CDR3 DNA reads as TGTGCCAGCAGCCTGGGTAGGGCCGTACTCGTCGGCTACACCTTC.